These 27 T cell receptor beta chains share one sample of origin, sequenced in a study of Tregs in tolerant kidney transplant recipients. Some clones are missing from TCRdb's copy, which holds only in-frame ones; the method was immunoSEQ multiplex PCR. This sample has under 300,000 clones, with around 82% found just once. Material: CD4+ T cells from blood. These receptors came from a human donor in good health.

This chain joins TRBV5-1 and TRBJ1-1; unclear D gene. In germline, CDR1 is SGHRS, CDR2 YFSETQ. Trimming removed 1 base at V and 1 base at J, with 5 bases between. This CDR3 has 13 amino acids. The CDR3 loop reads CASSLSQNTEAFF. Here the CDR3 DNA reads TGCGCCAGCAGCTTGAGCCAGAACACTGAAGCTTTCTTT.

This sequence joins TRBV11-1 and TRBJ1-6, with D maybe TRBD1 (6 bases). CDR1 is SGHAT, CDR2 FQDESV, per germline (reference sequence). V lost 5 bases to trimming and J lost 7 bases, with 12 bases between them. CDR3 length: 14 residues. The CDR3 loop is CASSGQLENSPLHF. CDR3 coding DNA: TGTGCCAGCAGCGGACAGCTCGAAAATTCACCCCTCCACTTT.

There are a few counts of this clone. The V call is TRBV10-2, the J call TRBJ1-3, with TRBD1 matching over 8 bases. Per germline, CDR1 WSHSY and CDR2 SAAADI. Unmatched junction bases numbered 5, after V lost 6 bases and J lost 4 bases. The CDR3 has 14 amino acids. This chain's CDR3 is CASSSGQGGNTIYF. CDR3 nucleotide sequence: TGCGCCAGCAGCTCAGGACAGGGCGGAAACACCATATATTTT.

This clone was recorded a few times. V gene TRBV6-1 combines with J gene TRBJ2-7; the match to TRBD1 covers 7 bases. The CDR3 runs to 14 residues. Germline CDR1 is MNHNS and CDR2 is SASEGT. Germline trimming cut 6 bases from V and 3 bases from J; bases unmatched to any gene: 8. The CDR3 bases are TGTGCCAGCAGCCTACAGGGGCTGTACTACGAGCAGTACTTC. Its translation is CASSLQGLYYEQYF.

The J gene is TRBJ2-7, the V gene TRBV11-2, with D possibly called TRBD1 or TRBD2 (7 bases each). Germline CDR1 reads SGHAT; CDR2 reads FQNNGV. The CDR3 length is 15 residues. The ends were cut back, 4 bases at V and 5 bases at J, with 18 bases in the middle. The CDR3: CASSSYRGGRDEQYF. In DNA, the CDR3 is TGTGCCAGCAGCTCTTACAGGGGAGGGAGGGACGAGCAGTACTTC.

This clone has a handful of counts. The chain's CDR3 is CASSPGLAGNYEQYF. CDR3 bases: TGTGCCAGCAGTCCTGGACTAGCGGGAAATTACGAGCAGTACTTC. This rearrangement joins TRBV6-1 to TRBJ2-7, with TRBD2 matching over 12 bases. Germline CDR1 and CDR2: MNHNS and SASEGT. The junction had 6 bases not matched to a gene; V was cut back by 5 bases and J by 4 bases. The CDR3 has 15 residues.

The chain uses TRBV18 and TRBJ2-3; no definite D call. Trimming stripped 2 bases from V and 2 bases from J, with 11 bases between. This CDR3 is 15 amino acids long. Germline V gives CDR1 KGHSH, CDR2 LQKENI. DNA for the CDR3: TGTGCCAGCTCACCAGTGGGGTTCCCCACAGATACGCAGTATTTT. This translates into CASSPVGFPTDTQYF. Complete variable domain (other parts from reference TRBV18 and TRBJ2-3): NAGVMQNPRHLVRRRGQEARLRCSPMKGHSHVYWYRQLPEEGLKFMVYLQKENIIDESGMPKERFSAEFPKEGPSILRIQQVVRGDSAAYFCASSPVGFPTDTQYFGPGTRLTVL.

This clone came up once. This sequence joins TRBV27 and TRBJ2-1; D is perhaps TRBD2 (6 bases). The CDR3 covers 18 residues. Germline values: CDR1 MNHEY, CDR2 SMNVEV (reference sequence). The germline V and J ends were trimmed by 3 bases and 9 bases, with 27 bases remaining between them. The CDR3 DNA follows: TGTGCCAGCAGTTTTTTAGTGGGAGGCCAAATTCTTTATGGTGAGCAGTTCTTC. This encodes CASSFLVGGQILYGEQFF.

The chain links TRBV6-6 to TRBJ2-7, with 11 nucleotides matching TRBD2. Germline assignment: CDR1 MNHNY and CDR2 SVGAGI (reference sequence). V dropped 6 bases and J dropped 3; count of bases not matched to a gene: 7. The CDR3 loop spans 15 amino acids. CDR3 sequence: CASSKSGTSGYEQYF. The CDR3 DNA reads as TGTGCCAGCAGCAAATCCGGGACTAGCGGCTACGAGCAGTACTTC.

The rearrangement links TRBV5-1 to TRBJ2-3, with a possible D match to TRBD1 (8 bases). V lost 1 base and J 4 bases, leaving 13 bases between the germline ends. CDR1 and CDR2 (germline): SGHRS, YFSETQ. The CDR3 length is 15 residues. The CDR3 region has the DNA TGCGCCAGCAGCTTGATAACAGGGGGGGCAGATACGCAGTATTTT. This translates into CASSLITGGADTQYF.

Concerning this clone itself: The sample holds other DNA sequences that translate to the same CDR3. This rearrangement joins TRBV2 to TRBJ2-5, with 9 nucleotides matching TRBD2. CDR3 length: 13 amino acids. Germline V gene lookup returns CDR1 SNHLY and CDR2 FYNNEI. CDR3 residues: CRSAGGGRETQYF. In DNA, the CDR3 is TGTAGAAGCGCGGGGGGGGGAAGAGAGACCCAGTACTTC.

The V and J genes are TRBV7-6 and TRBJ1-2; unclear D gene. From germline, CDR1 is SGHVS and CDR2 FNYEAQ. The CDR3 runs 13 residues. Deletions cut 7 bases from V and 2 bases from J, with 11 bases between. CDR3 sequence reads: CASTPDRNYGYTF. The CDR3 region has the DNA TGTGCCAGCACCCCAGATCGGAACTATGGCTACACCTTC.

This rearrangement joins TRBV29-1 to TRBJ1-4; 12 bases match TRBD1. The CDR3 is made up of 14 amino acids. The germline V gene has CDR1 SQVTM and CDR2 ANQGSEA. V gave up 6 bases and J gave up 7 bases; unmatched junction bases: 6. In DNA, the CDR3 is TGCAGCGTAGGGACAGGGGGCGCAGGTGAAAAACTGTTTTTT. This codes for CSVGTGGAGEKLFF.

The gene calls are TRBV18 and TRBJ2-6; D is ambiguous. The V end was cut by 5 bases, the J end by 2 bases, with 16 bases between. The germline V gene has CDR1 KGHSH and CDR2 LQKENI. This CDR3 has 17 residues. The CDR3: CASSSIPQMAGANVLTF. The CDR3 DNA reads TGTGCCAGCTCATCAATCCCCCAGATGGCTGGGGCCAACGTCCTGACTTTC.

This sequence joins TRBV4-1 and TRBJ2-1; D remains unclear. Looked up from germline, CDR1 is MGHRA and CDR2 is YSYEKL. The CDR3 is 15 residues long. V was trimmed by 4 bases and J by 3 bases, leaving 13 bases between them. CDR3 nucleotide sequence: TGCGCCAGCAGCCTAGACCCTGGCCGCTACAATGAGCAGTTCTTC. This sequence encodes CASSLDPGRYNEQFF.

CDR3 bases: TGCGCCAGCAGCCAAGATCCTGGGGGGACTCGGCAGTTCTTC. It translates to CASSQDPGGTRQFF. This chain uses TRBV4-1 with TRBJ2-1, with TRBD2 as a possible D gene (6 bases). The V and J ends lost 0 bases and 12 bases respectively, with 15 bases between them. Germline CDR1 and CDR2: MGHRA and YSYEKL. The CDR3 is 14 amino acids.

The J gene is TRBJ2-2, the V gene TRBV7-9; D assignment may be TRBD1 or TRBD2 (5 bases each). CDR3 length: 19 residues. Between the trimmed V and J ends, which lost 1 base and 3 bases, there was a span of 21 bases. Germline assignment: CDR1 SEHNR and CDR2 FQNEAQ (reference sequence). CDR3 nucleotide sequence: TGTGCCAGCAGCTTAGGCTCACCGACAGACTGGCGGGACACCGGGGAGCTGTTTTTT. Protein: CASSLGSPTDWRDTGELFF.

The rearrangement uses TRBV2 and TRBJ2-3; 9 bases map to TRBD2. Trimming cost V 4 bases and J 7 bases; bases outside gene matches: 6. Germline CDR1 SNHLY, CDR2 FYNNEI. There are 14 residues in the CDR3. CDR3 protein: CASSATSGPNTQYF. The CDR3 region has the DNA TGTGCCAGCAGTGCTACTAGCGGGCCTAATACGCAGTATTTT. Full variable domain (missing parts from reference TRBV2 and TRBJ2-3): EPEVTQTPSHQVTQMGQEVILRCVPISNHLYFYWYRQILGQKVEFLVSFYNNEISEKSEIFDDQFSVERPDGSNFTLKIRSTKLEDSAMYFCASSATSGPNTQYFGPGTRLTVL.

This rearrangement joins TRBV19 to TRBJ2-6; 8 bases align to TRBD1. Trimming cost V 3 bases and J 0 bases; bases outside gene matches: 10. Looked up from germline, CDR1 is LNHDA and CDR2 is SQIVND (reference sequence). The CDR3 is made up of 19 amino acids. Written as DNA, the CDR3 is TGTGCCAGTAGTATCGGCGACAGGGGCCAGTACTCTGGGGCCAACGTCCTGACTTTC. This gives the protein CASSIGDRGQYSGANVLTF.

The rearrangement uses TRBV7-9 and TRBJ1-3; D is ambiguous. From germline, CDR1 is SEHNR and CDR2 FQNEAQ (reference sequence). The CDR3 length is 16 residues. Trimming stripped 2 bases from V and 2 bases from J, with 13 bases between. The DNA of the CDR3 is TGTGCCAGCAGCTTACTGGGCACAGCGACTGGAAACACCATATATTTT. This sequence encodes CASSLLGTATGNTIYF.

Only a few counts were recorded for this clone. This chain links TRBV5-6 with TRBJ1-1; 7 positions agree with TRBD1. CDR3 size: 15 residues. J lost 0 bases, V lost 0 bases, and 2 bases had no gene match. The germline CDR1 and CDR2 sequences are SGHDT and YYEEEE. Here the CDR3 reads CASSLVDRLNTEAFF. The CDR3 nucleotides are TGTGCCAGCAGCTTGGTGGACAGGCTGAACACTGAAGCTTTCTTT.

This chain uses TRBV29-1 with TRBJ1-4; D remains ambiguous. V lost 7 bases, J lost 3 bases, and 18 bases lay in between. The CDR3 covers 15 residues. CDR1 is SQVTM and CDR2 is ANQGSEA in the germline V gene. DNA of the CDR3: TGCAGCGCCGGTAGTCATGGAGGGTCTAATGAAAAACTGTTTTTT. It translates to CSAGSHGGSNEKLFF.

Here the CDR3 DNA reads TGTGCCATCGCCGGGGTCGGATCCGGGACAGGCAACTATGGCTACACCTTC. Translated: CAIAGVGSGTGNYGYTF. The chain employs TRBV10-3 and TRBJ1-2; TRBD1 matches at 8 bases. Per germline, CDR1 ENHRY and CDR2 SYGVKD. This CDR3 contains 17 residues. Germline trimming cut 8 bases from V and 2 bases from J; bases unmatched to any gene: 16.

The chain recombines TRBV10-3 with TRBJ2-7; TRBD2 agrees at 12 bases. The CDR3 loop spans 14 amino acids. Unmatched junction bases numbered 4, after V lost 6 bases and J lost 4 bases. Per germline, CDR1 ENHRY and CDR2 SYGVKD. The CDR3 sequence: CAIRTSGRQYEQYF. In DNA form, the CDR3 reads TGTGCCATCAGGACTAGCGGGAGACAATACGAGCAGTACTTC.

The V call is TRBV2, the J call TRBJ1-5, with TRBD1 identical over 7 bases. Germline CDR1 reads SNHLY; CDR2 reads FYNNEI. The trim removed 6 bases at V and 4 bases at J, leaving 9 bases unmatched. This CDR3 has 15 residues. The CDR3 coding sequence is TGTGCCAGCAGCCAAGACAGGGTTGGTAATCAGCCCCAGCATTTT. Translating gives CASSQDRVGNQPQHF.

The J gene is TRBJ2-2, the V gene TRBV9; tentatively, D is TRBD2 (5 bases). CDR1 and CDR2 from the germline V gene are SGDLS and YYNGEE. The V and J ends lost 0 bases and 5 bases respectively, with 11 bases between them. The CDR3 consists of 15 residues. CDR3 in amino acids: CASSVDGSGTGELFF. The CDR3 DNA follows: TGTGCCAGCAGCGTAGACGGGTCGGGGACCGGGGAGCTGTTTTTT.

V gene TRBV11-2 combines with J gene TRBJ2-3; D not certain. The germline V gene encodes CDR1 SGHAT and CDR2 FQNNGV. Trimming took 5 bases from V and 5 from J, leaving 11 bases between them. This CDR3 comprises 13 residues. In DNA form, the CDR3 reads TGTGCCAGCAGCCTCGACCGCGAAGATACGCAGTATTTT. Translation: CASSLDREDTQYF. Supplemented by reference TRBV11-2 and TRBJ2-3, the full variable domain reads EAGVAQSPRYKIIEKRQSVAFWCNPISGHATLYWYQQILGQGPKLLIQFQNNGVVDDSQLPKDRFSAERLKGVDSTLKIQPAKLEDSAVYLCASSLDREDTQYFGPGTRLTVL.